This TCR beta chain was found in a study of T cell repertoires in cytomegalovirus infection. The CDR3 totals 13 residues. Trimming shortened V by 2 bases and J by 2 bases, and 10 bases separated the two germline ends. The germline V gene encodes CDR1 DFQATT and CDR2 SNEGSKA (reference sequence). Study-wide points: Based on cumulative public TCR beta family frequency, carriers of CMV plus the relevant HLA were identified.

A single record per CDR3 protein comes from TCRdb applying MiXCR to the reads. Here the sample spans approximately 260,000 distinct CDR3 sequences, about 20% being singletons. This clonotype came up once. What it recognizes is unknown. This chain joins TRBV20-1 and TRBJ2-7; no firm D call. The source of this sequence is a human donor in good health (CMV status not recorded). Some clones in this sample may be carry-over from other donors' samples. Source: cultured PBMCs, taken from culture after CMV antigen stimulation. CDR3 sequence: CSARLGSTYEQYF. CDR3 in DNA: TGCAGTGCTAGACTGGGATCCACCTACGAGCAGTACTTC.